The 20 T cell receptor beta chains below all came from one sample that was sequenced in a study of T cells in Graves' hyperthyroidism and ophthalmopathy. RNA transcripts provided the source from which TCR beta CDR3 regions were amplified. The primer set for the first-round RT-PCR of the TCR CDR3 was HTBI. In TCRdb, the multiplex PCR reads were re-called with MiXCR into one record per CDR3 protein. Here the sample spans approximately 300,000 distinct CDR3 sequences, approximately 15% being singletons. Sequencing was done on a sample of blood. Every receptor here comes from a woman aged 55 to 70 with Graves' ophthalmopathy.

This clonotype was seen at least ten times. The chain links TRBV5-1 to TRBJ2-7; no firm D call. Trimming removed 0 bases from V and 4 bases from J, with 11 bases in between. The CDR3 sequence is 14 residues long. Germline V gene lookup returns CDR1 SGHRS and CDR2 YFSETQ. CDR3 residues: CASSLVPQGYEQYF. The CDR3 DNA sequence: TGCGCCAGCAGCTTGGTTCCACAAGGATACGAGCAGTACTTC. The full variable domain, its missing parts supplied by reference TRBV5-1 and TRBJ2-7, is KAGVTQTPRYLIKTRGQQVTLSCSPISGHRSVSWYQQTPGQGLQFLFEYFSETQRNKGNFPGRFSGRQFSNSRSEMNVSTLELGDSALYLCASSLVPQGYEQYFGPGTRLTVT.

This clonotype appeared a few times. V and J are TRBV28 and TRBJ2-1; D tentatively reads TRBD1 or TRBD2 (5 bases each). This CDR3 region has 13 residues. V lost 4 bases and J 10 bases, leaving 14 bases between the germline ends. Germline-derived CDR1 and CDR2 are MDHEN and SYDVKM. The CDR3 sequence: CASSSIDRDEQFF. CDR3 nucleotides: TGTGCCAGCAGTTCTATCGACCGGGACGAGCAGTTCTTC.

V usage is TRBV7-2 and J usage is TRBJ2-6, with 12 bases matching TRBD2. This CDR3 is 17 amino acids long. J was trimmed by 0 bases and V by 7 bases; bases with no gene match: 4. Germline values: CDR1 SGHTA, CDR2 FQGNSA. CDR3 region: CASKGLAGSSGANVLTF. DNA for the CDR3: TGTGCCAGCAAAGGACTAGCGGGGAGCTCTGGGGCCAACGTCCTGACTTTC. Combining the CDR3 with reference TRBV7-2 and TRBJ2-6 gives the whole variable domain GAGVSQSPSNKVTEKGKDVELRCDPISGHTALYWYRQSLGQGLEFLIYFQGNSAPDKSGLPSDRFSAERTGGSVSTLTIQRTQQEDSAVYLCASKGLAGSSGANVLTFGAGSRLTVL.

This clonotype has at least ten counts. The V and J genes are TRBV2 and TRBJ1-6; a weak D match, TRBD1 (6 bases). The germline V gene has CDR1 SNHLY and CDR2 FYNNEI. The CDR3 is 16 amino acids. V lost 6 bases to trimming and J lost 5 bases, with 17 bases between them. The DNA for the CDR3 is TGTGCCAGCAGCGAGGGGGGCCCCCGAAATAATTCACCCCTCCACTTT. Translated: CASSEGGPRNNSPLHF.

A remark on this clonotype: A single base separates this from a much larger clone, so it may be a read error. The gene calls are TRBV28 and TRBJ2-7, with D hard to call. Looked up from germline, CDR1 is MDHEN and CDR2 is SYDVKM. The CDR3 contains 12 residues. The DNA of the CDR3 is TGTGCCAGCCGTTTAGGAACCTACGAGCAGTACTTC. It is translated as CASRLGTYEQYF.

The chain uses TRBV5-6 and TRBJ1-1; 7 bases fit TRBD1. CDR1 is SGHDT and CDR2 is YYEEEE in the germline V gene. With 0 bases clipped from V and 8 bases from J, the junction kept 4 bases outside the gene matches. CDR3 length: 13 amino acids. CDR3 DNA: TGTGCCAGCAGCTTGGACAGGGGCGAAGAAGCTTTCTTT. Protein: CASSLDRGEEAFF. Full variable domain (remainder filled in from reference TRBV5-6 and TRBJ1-1): DAGVTQSPTHLIKTRGQQVTLRCSPKSGHDTVSWYQQALGQGPQFIFQYYEEEERQRGNFPDRFSGHQFPNYSSELNVNALLLGDSALYLCASSLDRGEEAFFGQGTRLTVV.

This clonotype was counted ten times or more. The rearrangement uses TRBV12-3 or TRBV12-4 and TRBJ2-3; TRBD2 matches at 14 bases. The CDR3 length is 17 residues. After removal of 4 bases from V and 5 bases from J, the junction contained 8 bases not matched to a gene. As DNA, the CDR3 is TGTGCCAGCAGTTCCGGGACTAGCGGGAGTTACGTAGATACGCAGTATTTT. Its protein is CASSSGTSGSYVDTQYF.

This clonotype came up many times. The chain has TRBV5-1 and TRBJ2-2, with D hard to call. Germline loops: CDR1 SGHRS, CDR2 YFSETQ. V gave up 0 bases and J gave up 4 bases, with 7 bases separating them. CDR3 length: 14 amino acids. Here the CDR3 DNA reads TGCGCCAGCAGCTTGGGGAGCAGCACCGGGGAGCTGTTTTTT. It specifies CASSLGSSTGELFF.

This clonotype was picked up many times. The V call is TRBV16, the J call TRBJ1-2; D not resolved. Trimming pared 0 bases from V and 3 bases from J, leaving 8 bases between. In germline, CDR1 is KGHSY, CDR2 FQNENV. CDR3 size: 14 residues. The CDR3 is CASSQSAVYYGYTF. As DNA, the CDR3 is TGTGCCAGCAGCCAATCCGCAGTCTACTATGGCTACACCTTC.

This clonotype was recorded many times. The chain is built from TRBV12-3 or TRBV12-4 and TRBJ1-3; TRBD1 aligns across 9 bases. The CDR3 has 15 residues. J lost 4 bases, V lost 6 bases, and 7 bases had no gene match. CDR3 region: CASSRAGTGGNTIYF. The CDR3 DNA reads as TGTGCCAGCAGCCGGGCCGGGACAGGGGGAAACACCATATATTTT.

V and J are TRBV4-1 and TRBJ2-6; the D is unclear. V lost 0 bases to trimming and J lost 0 bases, with 15 bases between them. This CDR3 is built from 19 residues. The germline V gene has CDR1 MGHRA and CDR2 YSYEKL. The CDR3 is CASSQDLRKRASGANVLTF. In DNA form, the CDR3 reads TGCGCCAGCAGCCAAGATCTTAGGAAGCGAGCCTCTGGGGCCAACGTCCTGACTTTC.

This clonotype was detected many times. CDR3 DNA sequence: TGTGCCAGCACTGTTGACTGGAGCTCTGGAAACACCATATATTTT. Its translation is CASTVDWSSGNTIYF. The V gene is TRBV12-3 or TRBV12-4, the J gene TRBJ1-3; no clear D. Trimming left V 7 bases short and J 0 bases short, with 13 bases between. This CDR3 has 15 amino acids.

V usage is TRBV27 and J usage is TRBJ1-4; D is uncertain. Germline V gene sequence: CDR1 MNHEY, CDR2 SMNVEV (reference sequence). V lost 3 bases and J 0 bases, leaving 8 bases between the germline ends. This CDR3 spans 15 amino acids. For the CDR3, the DNA is TGTGCCAGCAGTTTTGGAAGTTCAACTAATGAAAAACTGTTTTTT. It specifies CASSFGSSTNEKLFF.

This clonotype was found many times. The V gene is TRBV12-3 or TRBV12-4, the J gene TRBJ2-2; maybe TRBD1 (6 bases). The CDR3 sequence is 15 residues long. V dropped 5 bases and J dropped 4 bases, with 14 bases sitting between them. CDR3 coding DNA: TGTGCCAGCAGTCTGCCGGGACATACCACCGGGGAGCTGTTTTTT. It specifies CASSLPGHTTGELFF.

Ten or more counts support this clonotype. CDR3 region: CASSGTVSRADSPLHF. The CDR3 DNA reads as TGTGCCAGCAGTGGAACTGTATCCAGGGCAGATTCACCCCTCCACTTT. The chain has TRBV12-3 or TRBV12-4 and TRBJ1-6, with TRBD1 as a possible D gene (5 bases). Trimming took 5 bases from V and 8 from J, leaving 19 bases between them. CDR3 length: 16 residues.

This clonotype was counted ten times or more. The chain recombines TRBV2 with TRBJ1-2; 9 positions agree with TRBD1. The CDR3 runs 17 residues. Germline V lookup: CDR1 SNHLY, CDR2 FYNNEI. J was trimmed by 1 base and V by 5 bases; bases with no gene match: 11. CDR3: CASSMDRGGGYNYGYTF. The CDR3 nucleotides read TGTGCCAGCAGTATGGACAGGGGAGGGGGATATAACTATGGCTACACCTTC. Complete variable domain (other parts from reference TRBV2 and TRBJ1-2): EPEVTQTPSHQVTQMGQEVILRCVPISNHLYFYWYRQILGQKVEFLVSFYNNEISEKSEIFDDQFSVERPDGSNFTLKIRSTKLEDSAMYFCASSMDRGGGYNYGYTFGSGTRLTVV.

This clonotype was counted many times. The rearrangement uses TRBV5-1 and TRBJ1-1, with TRBD1 matching 7 bases. The germline gives CDR1 SGHRS, CDR2 YFSETQ. V shed 4 bases and J 1 base; nucleotides not matched to a gene: 7. This CDR3 has 15 amino acids. DNA of the CDR3: TGCGCCAGCAGCGACGGGACAGTGGGGAACACTGAAGCTTTCTTT. Translation gives CASSDGTVGNTEAFF.

The chain joins TRBV20-1 to TRBJ1-2; 7 nucleotides align to TRBD1. Per germline, CDR1 DFQATT and CDR2 SNEGSKA (reference sequence). The V and J ends lost 0 bases and 7 bases, in that order; junction bases with no gene match: 11. The CDR3 is 15 residues long. CDR3 nucleotides: TGCAGTGCTAGAGATTATGGCAGGGGGGCGGTTGGCTACACCTTC. Translated, it gives CSARDYGRGAVGYTF.

This clonotype was seen ten or more times. This chain joins TRBV4-3 and TRBJ2-3; 13 nucleotides align to TRBD2. The junction had 7 bases not matched to a gene; V was cut back by 3 bases and J by 4 bases. This CDR3 has 17 amino acids. Germline values: CDR1 LGHNA, CDR2 YSLEER. Here the CDR3 reads CASSQGPTSGGADTQYF. CDR3 DNA: TGCGCCAGCAGCCAGGGACCCACTAGCGGGGGGGCAGATACGCAGTATTTT.

This clonotype has at least ten counts. The chain is built from TRBV20-1 and TRBJ2-1; D is unresolved. This CDR3 is 12 amino acids long. Germline CDR1 reads DFQATT; CDR2 reads SNEGSKA (reference sequence). V was clipped by 3 bases and J by 8 bases, with 11 bases between them. CDR3 coding DNA: TGCAGTGCTAGGAAGGGTGAGGATGAGCAGTTCTTC. This gives the protein CSARKGEDEQFF.